These T cell receptor beta chains were read from a single sample in a study of identical twins. TCRdb used MiXCR to reprocess the 5' RACE reads, holding one entry per CDR3 protein. The sample holds a few hundred thousand distinct CDR3 sequences, 7.5% to 10% seen once. These data also featured in a second study, about yellow fever vaccine responses in identical twins.

Sequenced: PBMCs. These receptors all stem from a woman younger than 30 in good health. Both conserved end residues are part of each CDR3. D genes are given only for firm matches. Some rows have no size entry. The others give once, few or many, or a class for an expanded clone.

>TRBV6-2/TRBV6-3|.|TRBJ2-1|.
TGTGCCAGCAGTTACCGGGAAAGATACAATGAGCAGTTCTTC
CASSYRERYNEQFF
>TRBV6-5|.|TRBJ1-2|TRBD1
TGTGCCAGCAGTTACTCCGACAGGGGTTGGGGCTACACCTTC
CASSYSDRGWGYTF
>TRBV29-1|many|TRBJ2-5|.
TGCAGCACTGAGTTACGGGGCGTTGGGACCCAGTACTTC
CSTELRGVGTQYF
>TRBV12-3/TRBV12-4|.|TRBJ2-6|.
TGTGCCTGCAGCCCCACTATAGGGGCCTCTGGGGCCAACGTCCTGACTTTC
CACSPTIGASGANVLTF
>TRBV12-5|.|TRBJ2-5|.
TGTGCTAGTGGTTCCAGCCCACCCCGGGACAAGTCAAAAGAGACCCAGTACTTC
CASGSSPPRDKSKETQYF
>TRBV7-2|.|TRBJ2-2|TRBD2
TGTGCCAGCACTTCCAAGGGGCTAGCGGGGAACACCGGGGAGCTGTTTTTT
CASTSKGLAGNTGELFF
>TRBV5-1|.|TRBJ2-1|.
TGCGCCAGCAGGTATGACCGGTACAGATACAATGAGCAGTTCTTC
CASRYDRYRYNEQFF
>TRBV7-2|few|TRBJ2-1|.
TGTGCCAGCAGCTTAGTCTGGGAAACAAGCTCCTACAATGAGCAGTTCTTC
CASSLVWETSSYNEQFF
>TRBV7-2|.|TRBJ2-7|.
TGTGCCAGCAGCCAGGGACTCGCTTTGGGGGAGCAGTACTTC
CASSQGLALGEQYF
>TRBV10-3|many|TRBJ2-7|TRBD2
TGTGCCAGCGATAATCCGGGACTAGCGGTCTACGAGCAGTACTTC
CASDNPGLAVYEQYF